This record looks at one T cell receptor beta chain sequence and its context. Its antigen has not been determined. Nothing much larger sits one base from this clone, and base qualities are not available. The collaborating institutions used their own protocols to collect whole blood in K2EDTA tubes. Collaborator samples were shipped for TCRbeta analysis as frozen whole blood, isolated PBMCs, or DNA extracted from either sample type. These data belong to a study of blood T cell repertoires in COVID-19 (dated by TCRdb to about 2020). Broadly, across the study: Collaborator samples came from the United States, Italy and Spain and covered acute and convalescent phases of COVID-19. The material from the prospective study consisted of cDNA or gDNA derived from T cells, B-cell-depleted T cells, or PBMCs. The dataset comprised deeply sampled blood TCRbeta repertoires from subjects exposed to, actively infected with, or recovered from COVID-19. The repertoires were released in a freely available public database meant as a resource for research on the immune response to SARS-CoV-2. The samples were drawn from the first 160 participants of the ongoing ImmuneRACE study and from over 950 subjects provided by 6 global collaborators. Sample metadata almost always included a de-identified subject ID, COVID-19 status, age in years and sex. Where available, HLA class I and class II types were taken from metadata supplied by the sample provider and were not determined by assay-based typing.

TCRbeta CDR3 regions were amplified from genomic DNA using the immunoSEQ Assay, a bias-controlled multiplex PCR. The paper's data handling went like this. The number of nucleated cells in each sample was estimated by amplification of reference gene primers within the assay. To quantify the absolute abundance of each unique TCRbeta CDR3 rearrangement, sequence reads were collapsed and filtered. For each sample, productive Simpson clonality was calculated as the square root of Simpson's diversity index across productive rearrangements. TCRdb re-hosts the immuneACCESS table, in-frame sequences only. Its copies lack some clones; in the studies checked, an unresolved V gene accounts for under half of them, and the cause for the rest is not known. D and trimming come from the DNA, and the V and J calls and clone size come from that table. The sample profile shows a few hundred thousand clones; around 83% of them were found once. Approximately 3.5% of the sample rests with the top ten.

The germline V gene (reference sequence) specifies MNHEY as CDR1 and SMNVEV as CDR2. V was cut back by 5 bases and J by 5 bases, leaving a gap of 27 bases between them. Including the terminal cysteine and phenylalanine, the CDR3 comprises 18 residues. Only the CDR3 portion is preserved as DNA: 54 bases, with reading frame beginning at the first base. Study-level results and caveats: Clinical and demographic metadata were provided uncurated, with the amount varying by source and participant.

The rearranged chain carries TRBV27 and TRBJ2-5; the best D guess is TRBD1, with 7 bases matching. The sample taken for sequencing was peripheral blood. The source of this sequence is a woman aged 18-30 years with acute or convalescent COVID-19. CDR3 reads: CASSPPPTGDSSRETQYF. At the DNA level, the sequence is TGTGCCAGCAGTCCCCCCCCTACAGGGGACTCCTCGCGGGAGACCCAGTACTTC.